The 27 T cell receptor beta chains listed next were all sequenced from one sample in a study of breast tumors, draining lymph nodes, adjacent tissues. TCRdb used MiXCR to reprocess the multiplex PCR reads, holding one entry per CDR3 protein. The sample has about 52,000 distinct CDR3 sequences, roughly 39% seen once; the top ten hold about 10%. Material: breast tumor tissue. Every receptor here comes from a female donor with breast cancer. Some clones in this sample may be carry-over from other donors' samples.

In its sample, this clonotype was seen many times. The missing conserved phenylalanine or tryptophan at the end of this CDR3 makes a read error likely. V is TRBV5-4 and J is TRBJ2-7; 8 nucleotides align to TRBD2. Germline V lookup: CDR1 SGHNT, CDR2 YYREEE (reference sequence). V was clipped by 0 bases and J by 1 base; unmatched bases: 3. The CDR3 spans 15 residues. The CDR3 sequence is CASSLGGGRSYEQYL. The CDR3 DNA reads as TGTGCCAGCAGCTTGGGGGGCGGGAGGTCCTACGAGCAGTACCTC.

The gene calls are TRBV28 and TRBJ2-7; D perhaps matches TRBD1 (6 bases). The germline V gene has CDR1 MDHEN and CDR2 SYDVKM. The CDR3 sequence is 13 residues long. The ends were cut back, 6 bases at V and 0 bases at J, with 9 bases in the middle. Here the CDR3 reads CASRGASSYEQYF. The CDR3 bases are TGTGCCAGCAGGGGGGCGAGCTCCTACGAGCAGTACTTC. The full variable domain, its missing parts supplied by reference TRBV28 and TRBJ2-7, is DVKVTQSSRYLVKRTGEKVFLECVQDMDHENMFWYRQDPGLGLRLIYFSYDVKMKEKGDIPEGYSVSREKKERFSLILESASTNQTSMYLCASRGASSYEQYFGPGTRLTVT.

This clonotype was seen many times. This chain links TRBV18 with TRBJ2-5; D not resolved. V gave up 2 bases and J gave up 6 bases, with 10 bases separating them. Germline V gives CDR1 KGHSH, CDR2 LQKENI. This CDR3 has 13 amino acids. The chain's CDR3 is CASSPDRVKTQYF. The CDR3 DNA reads as TGTGCCAGCTCACCAGACCGCGTGAAGACCCAGTACTTC. Looking up the rest from reference TRBV18 and TRBJ2-5 gives the full variable domain: NAGVMQNPRHLVRRRGQEARLRCSPMKGHSHVYWYRQLPEEGLKFMVYLQKENIIDESGMPKERFSAEFPKEGPSILRIQQVVRGDSAAYFCASSPDRVKTQYFGPGTRLLVL.

The V and J genes are TRBV9 and TRBJ2-6, with 11 bases fitting TRBD2. Germline V gene data show CDR1 as SGDLS and CDR2 as YYNGEE. V trimming: 0 bases; J trimming: 4 bases; junction bases outside the gene matches: 3. The CDR3 is 17 residues long. The CDR3 DNA reads TGTGCCAGCAGCGTAGGACTAGCGGGACCCGGGGCCAACGTCCTGACTTTC. Its protein is CASSVGLAGPGANVLTF.

The rearrangement joins TRBV28 to TRBJ2-2, with 8 bases lining up with TRBD2. The CDR3 covers 17 residues. V was clipped by 3 bases and J by 4 bases; unmatched bases: 10. Germline assignment: CDR1 MDHEN and CDR2 SYDVKM. The CDR3 DNA reads as TGTGCCAGCAGTTTGGGACACAGCGGGGGACCCACCGGGGAGCTGTTTTTT. Protein: CASSLGHSGGPTGELFF.

Concerning this clonotype itself: A much more abundant neighbour one base away suggests this may be a read error. This chain uses TRBV5-5 with TRBJ1-2; D is unclear. Deletions cut 4 bases from V and 4 bases from J, with 17 bases between. The CDR3 runs to 15 residues. In germline, CDR1 is SGHKS, CDR2 YYEKEE (reference sequence). The CDR3 DNA is TGTGCCAGCAGCCCTGGCATAGCGAATCCCTATGGCTACACCTTC. Translating gives CASSPGIANPYGYTF.

This clonotype was counted ten times or more. This chain links TRBV29-1 with TRBJ2-2; 9 bases map to TRBD2. Unmatched junction bases numbered 3, after V lost 6 bases and J lost 1 base. From germline, CDR1 is SQVTM and CDR2 ANQGSEA. The CDR3 totals 14 residues. Here the CDR3 DNA reads TGCAGCGTCTTTAGCGGGGGGAACACCGGGGAGCTGTTTTTT. It specifies CSVFSGGNTGELFF.

This clonotype came up once. The V call is TRBV7-2, the J call TRBJ2-2; 8 nucleotides align to TRBD2. There are 19 residues in the CDR3. The germline V gene encodes CDR1 SGHTA and CDR2 FQGNSA. V was clipped by 5 bases and J by 7 bases; unmatched bases: 21. CDR3 coding DNA: TGTGCCAGCAGCCGTACTAGCGGTCCATACGAGCAGTACCTCGGGGAGCTGTTTTTT. Encoded protein: CASSRTSGPYEQYLGELFF.

This clonotype was counted many times. The chain links TRBV4-1 to TRBJ2-2; TRBD1 agrees at 9 bases. The V and J ends lost 1 base and 5 bases, in that order; junction bases with no gene match: 14. CDR1 MGHRA and CDR2 YSYEKL come from the germline V gene. This CDR3 is built from 19 residues. The CDR3 nucleotides are TGCGCCAGCAGCCAAGTGCTACGTACCTACAGGGGGCTAACCGGGGAGCTGTTTTTT. It is translated as CASSQVLRTYRGLTGELFF.

This clonotype was found many times. The chain joins TRBV27 to TRBJ1-6; D gene unclear. CDR3 length: 17 amino acids. Trimming took 2 bases from V and 0 from J, leaving 11 bases between them. The V gene's germline CDR1 is MNHEY and CDR2 SMNVEV (reference sequence). The CDR3, as DNA: TGTGCCAGCAGTTTAGATCTCCTCAGCTCCTATAATTCACCCCTCCACTTT. It translates to CASSLDLLSSYNSPLHF.

Concerning this clonotype itself: It is unclear where the CDR3 begins or ends on the DNA, so no DNA is shown, and the CDR3 is as TCRdb lists it. The J gene is TRBJ2-1, the V gene TRBV10-3; no DNA check was done on the table's D call, TRBD1. Germline V CDR1 and CDR2: ENHRY, SYGVKD. Counting both end residues, the CDR3 totals 19 amino acids. The CDR3 spells CAITYLCSAGQGGWNEQFF.

This clonotype was counted only a few times. This chain connects TRBV28 to TRBJ1-1; D possibly corresponds to TRBD1 (6 bases). Trimming shortened V by 5 bases and J by 3 bases, and 19 bases separated the two germline ends. The germline V gene encodes CDR1 MDHEN and CDR2 SYDVKM. This CDR3 has 16 amino acids. The CDR3 DNA is TGTGCCAGCAGTCCATCAACAGGGATCAGTTACACTGAAGCTTTCTTT. This codes for CASSPSTGISYTEAFF.

On this clonotype: One end of the junction is discordant with germline, which a read error may explain. This sequence joins TRBV6-1 and TRBJ1-5; tentatively, D is TRBD1 (6 bases). Germline CDR1 and CDR2: MNHNS and SASEGT. The CDR3 covers 14 residues. Written as DNA, the CDR3 is TGTACCAGCAGTCAAGGGGGGTTCAATCAGCCCCAGCATTTT. This sequence encodes CTSSQGGFNQPQHF.

This clonotype occurred many times. A much larger clone is a single base away; this may be a read error. The chain couples TRBV6-1 to TRBJ2-1; the D gene is possibly TRBD2 (6 bases). The CDR3 runs to 16 residues. Deletions cut 8 bases from V and 1 base from J, with 18 bases between. In germline, CDR1 is MNHNS, CDR2 SASEGT. The chain's CDR3 is CASSRAGFGSYNEQFF. The CDR3 bases are TGTGCCAGCTCACGGGCGGGATTTGGTTCCTACAATGAGCAGTTCTTC.

Only one count was recorded for this clonotype. One end of the junction varies from germline; a read error may be responsible. V and J are TRBV12-3 or TRBV12-4 and TRBJ1-1; TRBD1 is a possible D gene (6 bases). The CDR3 loop spans 13 amino acids. CDR3 coding DNA: TGTGCCAGCAAAATACAGGGTTACACTGAAGCTTCCTTT. This encodes CASKIQGYTEASF.

Details on this clonotype: Its ends do not fully match the called genes, so a read error is possible. This chain connects TRBV30 to TRBJ2-1, with 12 bases identical to TRBD2. This CDR3 region has 17 residues. From germline, CDR1 is GTSNPN and CDR2 SVGIG (reference sequence). The CDR3 sequence: CAWSVPPSGRAGNGQFF. In DNA, the CDR3 is TGTGCCTGGAGTGTCCCACCTAGCGGGAGGGCCGGCAATGGGCAGTTCTTC.

This clonotype is medium-sized. The chain recombines TRBV5-1 with TRBJ1-4; 8 bases are a match to TRBD1. After removal of 3 bases from V and 2 bases from J, the junction contained 3 bases not matched to a gene. Germline V lookup: CDR1 SGHRS, CDR2 YFSETQ. The CDR3 consists of 15 residues. The CDR3 DNA follows: TGCGCCAGCAGCTGGCAGGGGGCCACTAATGAAAAACTGTTTTTT. Translating gives CASSWQGATNEKLFF.

The chain joins TRBV29-1 to TRBJ2-1; 8 nucleotides agree with TRBD1. V trimming: 8 bases; J trimming: 2 bases; junction bases outside the gene matches: 5. Germline V gene data show CDR1 as SQVTM and CDR2 as ANQGSEA. The CDR3 is 13 residues long. CDR3 in DNA: TGCAGCCCTTGGACAGGGACCTACAATGAGCAGTTCTTC. As protein: CSPWTGTYNEQFF.

In this sample, this clonotype turned up many times. The rearrangement joins TRBV4-3 to TRBJ1-5; no definite D call. This CDR3 has 16 amino acids. In germline, CDR1 is LGHNA, CDR2 YSLEER. Trimming removed 0 bases from V and 4 bases from J, with 13 bases in between. The CDR3 here is CASSQEWRVWNQPQHF. The CDR3 nucleotides read TGCGCCAGCAGCCAAGAGTGGAGGGTTTGGAATCAGCCCCAGCATTTT.

This clonotype showed up many times. The chain uses TRBV20-1 and TRBJ2-1; TRBD2 aligns across 7 bases. The CDR3 covers 14 residues. The V and J ends lost 2 bases and 4 bases, in that order; junction bases with no gene match: 5. Germline assignment: CDR1 DFQATT and CDR2 SNEGSKA (reference sequence). CDR3 DNA: TGCAGTGCTAGATTGGGCGGGAGATACAATGAGCAGTTCTTC. Encoded protein: CSARLGGRYNEQFF.

The chain links TRBV24-1 to TRBJ1-2; D gene unclear. CDR3 length equals 16 residues. In germline, CDR1 is KGHDR, CDR2 SFDVKD. Trimming stripped 4 bases from V and 4 bases from J, with 18 bases between. The CDR3 region has the DNA TGTGCCACCAGTGAGCCCGGCGCGGGAGAAGGCTATGGCTACACCTTC. As protein: CATSEPGAGEGYGYTF.

Only a few counts were recorded for this clonotype. The chain links TRBV7-7 to TRBJ2-7; D may be TRBD1 or TRBD2 (5 bases each). V lost 5 bases, J lost 6 bases, and 11 bases lay in between. This CDR3 has 12 amino acids. Germline CDR1 and CDR2: SSHAT and FNYEAQ (reference sequence). The CDR3 sequence is CASSPLGPEQYF. CDR3 nucleotide sequence: TGTGCCAGCAGCCCTCTGGGACCCGAGCAGTACTTC.

The sample holds a few counts of this clonotype. A much larger clone differs from this one at a single base, so this may be a read error. The rearrangement joins TRBV20-1 to TRBJ2-7; D is perhaps TRBD1 (7 bases). This CDR3 comprises 13 residues. The germline gives CDR1 DFQATT, CDR2 SNEGSKA (reference sequence). The CDR3 DNA reads TGCAGTGCTACCAGACAGGGACTCTACGCGCAGTACTTC. It translates to CSATRQGLYAQYF.

This clonotype was recorded at least ten times. The chain carries TRBV12-3 or TRBV12-4 and TRBJ2-1, with a possible D match to TRBD2 (6 bases). This CDR3 contains 16 residues. V was trimmed by 5 bases and J by 7 bases, leaving 21 bases between them. The CDR3 sequence is CASSDPPGLKGNEQFF. The CDR3 nucleotides are TGTGCCAGCAGTGACCCGCCGGGACTTAAGGGAAATGAGCAGTTCTTC.

CDR3 coding DNA: TGTGCCAGCAGCGACCCGGGACAGCAAGAGACCCAGCATTTT. It yields the protein CASSDPGQQETQHF. The rearrangement joins TRBV5-4 to TRBJ1-5, with 7 nucleotides matching TRBD1. Germline values: CDR1 SGHNT, CDR2 YYREEE (reference sequence). V lost 4 bases, J lost 11 bases, and 12 bases stayed unmatched. The CDR3 loop spans 14 amino acids.

This clonotype appeared many times. The chain couples TRBV7-9 to TRBJ2-2, with D uncertain. V was clipped by 5 bases and J by 6 bases, with 13 bases between them. The CDR3 is 14 residues long. Germline lookup yields CDR1 SEHNR and CDR2 FQNEAQ (reference sequence). The CDR3, as DNA: TGTGCCAGCAGCCCACAGATCGGCGCCGGGGAGCTGTTTTTT. Amino acid sequence: CASSPQIGAGELFF.

The sample holds many counts of this clonotype. This sequence joins TRBV7-2 and TRBJ2-7; D gene uncertain. The CDR3 spans 13 residues. V was cut by 5 bases and J by 4 bases, with 12 bases left in between. The germline V gene has CDR1 SGHTA and CDR2 FQGNSA. The DNA of the CDR3 is TGTGCCAGCAGCCGTCCTGGGGTTTACGAGCAGTACTTC. Translating gives CASSRPGVYEQYF.